This T cell receptor beta chain appears in the sequencing data of a study of a mutant IDH1 vaccine in newly diagnosed glioma. The overall study: The sex distribution of treated patients was around 60% male and approximately 40% female, with a mean age of 40.4 years.

Only a few counts were recorded for this clone. Its antigen remains unknown. Some clones are missing from TCRdb's copy, which holds only in-frame ones; the method was immunoSEQ multiplex PCR. The sample has 39,000 or so clones; about 80% are singletons. Regarding the study as a whole: Patients mounted vaccine-induced immune responses in around 93% of cases.

Per the germline V gene, CDR1 is SNHLY and CDR2 is FYNNEI. V lost 6 bases, J lost 11 bases, and 3 bases stayed unmatched. The length of the CDR3 is 11 residues. Stated time point: week 5, during vaccination. All doses held 300 ug of mutant IDH1 20-mer peptide, with topical imiquimod. Donor tumors were new WHO grade 3 or 4 IDH1-mutant, ATRX-lost astrocytomas. This specimen was PBMCs, taken from a glioma patient whose treatment included an IDH1 peptide vaccine. The chain links TRBV2 to TRBJ1-4; 7 nucleotides align to TRBD1. The clonotype originates from a man aged 35 to 55 with glioma. CDR3 DNA: TGTGCCAGCAGATTGACAGGGAAACTGTTTTTT. It encodes CASRLTGKLFF.